Listed below are T cell receptor beta chains from one sample, sequenced in a study of T-cell memory formation after mild COVID-19. Each CDR3 protein gets one entry after TCRdb re-called the 5' RACE reads with MiXCR. The sample comprises roughly 240,000 distinct CDR3 sequences, 15% to 20% of which are singletons, and about a fifth rests with the top ten. The sample taken for sequencing was PBMCs or a T cell subset sorted from them (not recorded which). These receptor sequences come from a man aged 18 to 30 who had mild COVID-19 (a few samples of this study predate the infection). Cell type and time point are not known. Each CDR3 is given with its conserved first and last residue. D genes are given only for firm matches. Clone size is not always given. Where it is, it says once, few, many or a class for expanded clones.

CDR3nt: TGCAGTGCTCGTGTGCAGGGGGCCCCCCTAGCTTTCTTT
CDR3aa: CSARVQGAPLAFF
abundance: few
d_gene: TRBD1
v_gene: TRBV20-1
len: 13
j_gene: TRBJ1-1

CDR3nt: TGTGCCACCAGTGTTAGCGGGGGGGCCGAGACAGATACGCAGTATTTT
CDR3aa: CATSVSGGAETDTQYF
abundance: once
d_gene: TRBD2
v_gene: TRBV24-1
len: 16
j_gene: TRBJ2-3

CDR3nt: TGCGCCAGCAGTAGCCAGGGCCCTGGGGCCAACGTCCTGACTTTC
CDR3aa: CASSSQGPGANVLTF
abundance: NA
d_gene: NA
v_gene: TRBV5-1
len: 15
j_gene: TRBJ2-6

CDR3nt: TGTGCCAGCAGCCACGCAGACGTGAACATTCAGTACTTC
CDR3aa: CASSHADVNIQYF
abundance: few
d_gene: NA
v_gene: TRBV4-2
len: 13
j_gene: TRBJ2-4

CDR3nt: TGTGCCAGCAGTGATCTGGGGGGGGCCGGTAATGAGCAGTTCTTC
CDR3aa: CASSDLGGAGNEQFF
abundance: many
d_gene: NA
v_gene: TRBV6-4
len: 15
j_gene: TRBJ2-1

CDR3nt: TGCGCCAGCAGCTTGGGGGGACCGGATTTGGGGTCTGAAGCTTTCTTT
CDR3aa: CASSLGGPDLGSEAFF
abundance: NA
d_gene: NA
v_gene: TRBV5-1
len: 16
j_gene: TRBJ1-1

CDR3nt: TGTGCCAGCAGAGAAATACAGGGTGTTGAAGCTTTCTTT
CDR3aa: CASREIQGVEAFF
abundance: few
d_gene: NA
v_gene: TRBV5-4
len: 13
j_gene: TRBJ1-1

CDR3nt: TGTGCCAGCAGCACCCGAGGGGAGGAGGAGACCCAGTACTTC
CDR3aa: CASSTRGEEETQYF
abundance: few
d_gene: NA
v_gene: TRBV21-1
len: 14
j_gene: TRBJ2-5

CDR3nt: TGCGCCAGCAGCTTGGGGGGTAGAGATCAGCCCCAGCATTTT
CDR3aa: CASSLGGRDQPQHF
abundance: few
d_gene: NA
v_gene: TRBV5-1
len: 14
j_gene: TRBJ1-5

CDR3nt: TGTGCCAGCAGCAAATACAGAGACGAGAACACTGAAGCTTTCTTT
CDR3aa: CASSKYRDENTEAFF
abundance: few
d_gene: NA
v_gene: TRBV21-1
len: 15
j_gene: TRBJ1-1

CDR3nt: TGTGCCACCAGCCCTCGCCGTGAGGCCTACGAGCAGTACTTC
CDR3aa: CATSPRREAYEQYF
abundance: NA
d_gene: NA
v_gene: TRBV15
len: 14
j_gene: TRBJ2-7

CDR3nt: TGTGCCAGCTCACCTACCCTAGAAGATGGCTACACCTTC
CDR3aa: CASSPTLEDGYTF
abundance: NA
d_gene: NA
v_gene: TRBV18
len: 13
j_gene: TRBJ1-2

CDR3nt: TGCAGCGTTAGAGGCACTGACACTGAAGCTTTCTTT
CDR3aa: CSVRGTDTEAFF
abundance: NA
d_gene: NA
v_gene: TRBV29-1
len: 12
j_gene: TRBJ1-1